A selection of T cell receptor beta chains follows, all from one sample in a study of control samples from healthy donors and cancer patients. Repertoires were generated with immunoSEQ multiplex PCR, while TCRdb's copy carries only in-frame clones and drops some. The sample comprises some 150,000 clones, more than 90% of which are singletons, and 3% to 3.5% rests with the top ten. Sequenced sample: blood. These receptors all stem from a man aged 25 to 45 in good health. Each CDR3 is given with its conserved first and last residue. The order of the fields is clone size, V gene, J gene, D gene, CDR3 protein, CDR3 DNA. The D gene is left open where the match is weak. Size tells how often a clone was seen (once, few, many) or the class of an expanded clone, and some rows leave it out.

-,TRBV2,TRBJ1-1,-,CASRGMNTEAFF,TGTGCCAGCAGGGGTATGAACACTGAAGCTTTCTTT
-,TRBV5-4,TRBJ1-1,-,CASSSEGVWNTEAFF,TGTGCCAGCAGCAGCGAGGGGGTTTGGAACACTGAAGCTTTCTTT
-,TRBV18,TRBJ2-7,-,CASSPQGGRVYEQYF,TGTGCCAGCTCACCTCAAGGGGGGCGCGTCTACGAGCAGTACTTC
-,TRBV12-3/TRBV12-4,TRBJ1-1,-,CASSLLRGAEAFF,TGTGCCAGCAGTTTACTGAGGGGCGCTGAAGCTTTCTTT
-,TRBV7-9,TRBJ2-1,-,CAMMTPRDEQFF,TGTGCCATGATGACCCCGCGCGACGAGCAGTTCTTC
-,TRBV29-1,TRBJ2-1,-,CSASGTPYNEQFF,TGCAGCGCCTCCGGGACGCCCTACAATGAGCAGTTCTTC
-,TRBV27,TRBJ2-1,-,CASSPGTYNEQFF,TGTGCCAGCAGCCCCGGGACTTACAATGAGCAGTTCTTC
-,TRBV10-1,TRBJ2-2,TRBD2,CASSEATSGGVTGELFF,TGCGCCAGCAGTGAGGCCACTAGCGGGGGTGTCACCGGGGAGCTGTTTTTT
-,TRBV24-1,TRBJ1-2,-,CATSDPSEGPYGYTF,TGTGCCACCAGTGATCCATCGGAAGGGCCTTATGGCTACACCTTC
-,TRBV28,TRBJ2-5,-,CASSATSPPSETQYF,TGTGCCAGCAGTGCTACTAGCCCACCGTCTGAGACCCAGTACTTC
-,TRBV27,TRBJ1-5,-,CASSLSGGNQPQHF,TGTGCCAGCTCTTTAAGCGGGGGCAATCAGCCCCAGCATTTT
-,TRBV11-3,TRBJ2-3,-,CASSLEWGTDTQYF,TGTGCCAGCAGCTTAGAATGGGGCACAGATACGCAGTATTTT
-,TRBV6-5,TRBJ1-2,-,CASSYRSLGDSGYTF,TGTGCCAGCAGTTACCGGTCCTTGGGGGACTCTGGCTACACCTTC
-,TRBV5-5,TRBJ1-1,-,CASSWGAVDTEAFF,TGTGCCAGCAGCTGGGGGGCGGTGGACACTGAAGCTTTCTTT
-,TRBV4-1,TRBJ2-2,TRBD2,CASSQVGGGAGTGELFF,TGCGCCAGCAGCCAAGTTGGCGGGGGGGCGGGCACCGGGGAGCTGTTTTTT
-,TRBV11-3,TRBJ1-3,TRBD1,CASSHTDRASGNTIYF,TGTGCCAGCAGCCACACAGACAGGGCTTCTGGAAACACCATATATTTT
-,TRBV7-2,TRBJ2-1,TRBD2,CASSLAPTGTSGGWGNEQFF,TGTGCCAGCAGCTTAGCACCTACCGGGACTAGCGGGGGATGGGGCAATGAGCAGTTCTTC
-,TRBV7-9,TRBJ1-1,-,CASSLGQSEAFF,TGTGCCAGCAGCTTAGGGCAATCTGAAGCTTTCTTT
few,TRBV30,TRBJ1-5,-,CAWSGGDNQPQHF,TGTGCCTGGAGCGGAGGGGACAATCAGCCCCAGCATTTT
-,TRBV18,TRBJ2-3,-,CASSSDGPTDTQYF,TGTGCCAGCTCATCGGACGGCCCCACAGATACGCAGTATTTT
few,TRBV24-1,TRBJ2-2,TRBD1,CATSDLDRDTGELFF,TGTGCCACCAGTGATTTGGACAGGGACACCGGGGAGCTGTTTTTT
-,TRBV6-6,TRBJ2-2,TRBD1,CASSYRQGASTGELFF,TGTGCCAGCAGTTACCGTCAGGGGGCGAGTACCGGGGAGCTGTTTTTT
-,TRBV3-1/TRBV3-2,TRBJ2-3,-,CASSLSSTDTQYF,TGTGCCAGCAGCCTCTCTAGCACAGATACGCAGTATTTT
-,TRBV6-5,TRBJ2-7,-,CASSYSIGQIIYEQYF,TGTGCCAGCAGTTACTCGATTGGACAGATCATCTACGAGCAGTACTTC
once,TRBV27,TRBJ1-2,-,CASSLSMGQFYGYTF,TGTGCCAGCAGTTTATCGATGGGGCAGTTCTATGGCTACACCTTC
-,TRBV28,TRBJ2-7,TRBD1,CASRTGGVYEQYF,TGTGCCAGCAGGACAGGGGGTGTTTACGAGCAGTACTTC
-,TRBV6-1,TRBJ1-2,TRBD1,CASSDVRGFYGYTF,TGTGCCAGCAGTGACGTCAGGGGGTTCTATGGCTACACCTTC
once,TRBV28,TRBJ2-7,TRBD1,CASSPDRDAYEQYF,TGTGCCAGCAGTCCTGACAGGGATGCCTACGAGCAGTACTTC
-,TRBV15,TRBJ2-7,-,CATSRGSTGLKQYF,TGTGCCACCAGCAGAGGCTCGACAGGTCTAAAGCAGTACTTC
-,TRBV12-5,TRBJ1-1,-,CASGLLRALNTEAFF,TGTGCTAGTGGTTTGCTTCGGGCCCTGAACACTGAAGCTTTCTTT
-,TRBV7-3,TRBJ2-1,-,CASSSGGPYNEQFF,TGTGCCAGCAGCTCCGGGGGACCCTACAATGAGCAGTTCTTC
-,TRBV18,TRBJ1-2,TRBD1,CASSPFPPEQGAYGYTF,TGTGCCAGCTCACCATTCCCCCCGGAGCAGGGGGCCTATGGCTACACCTTC
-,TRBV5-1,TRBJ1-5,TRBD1,CASSLGGDSYQPQHF,TGCGCCAGCAGCTTAGGGGGGGACAGCTATCAGCCCCAGCATTTT
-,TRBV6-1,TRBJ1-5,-,CASSEGRGGQPQHF,TGTGCCAGCAGTGAAGGGAGGGGCGGTCAGCCCCAGCATTTT
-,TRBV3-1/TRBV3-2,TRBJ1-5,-,CASSQVSLGQPQHF,TGTGCCAGCAGCCAAGTTTCCTTGGGCCAGCCCCAGCATTTT
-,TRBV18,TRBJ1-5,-,CASSPINSDQPQHF,TGTGCCAGCTCACCAATTAACTCTGATCAGCCCCAGCATTTT
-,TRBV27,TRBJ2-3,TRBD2,CASSETSGGAVDTQYF,TGTGCCAGCAGTGAGACTAGCGGGGGGGCGGTAGATACGCAGTATTTT
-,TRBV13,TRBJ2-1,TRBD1,CASSVDRGLYNEQFF,TGTGCCAGCAGCGTAGACAGGGGGCTCTACAATGAGCAGTTCTTC
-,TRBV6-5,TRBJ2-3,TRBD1,CASRGTATTDTQYF,TGTGCCAGCAGGGGGACAGCCACCACAGATACGCAGTATTTT
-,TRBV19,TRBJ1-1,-,CASSIGYTEAFF,TGTGCCAGTAGTATAGGGTACACTGAAGCTTTCTTT
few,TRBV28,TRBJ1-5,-,CASSLWGQPQHF,TGTGCCAGCAGTTTATGGGGTCAGCCCCAGCATTTT
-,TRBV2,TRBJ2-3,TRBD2,CASRELAGTSTDTQYF,TGTGCCAGCAGGGAACTAGCGGGGACTAGCACAGATACGCAGTATTTT
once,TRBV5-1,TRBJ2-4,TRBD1,CASSFTGGSKNIQYF,TGCGCCAGCAGCTTTACAGGGGGTTCCAAAAACATTCAGTACTTC
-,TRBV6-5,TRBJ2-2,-,CASRRDNTGELFF,TGTGCCAGCAGGCGCGATAACACCGGGGAGCTGTTTTTT
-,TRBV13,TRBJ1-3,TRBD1,CASSPGQVASSGNTIYF,TGTGCCAGCAGCCCCGGACAGGTAGCTTCCTCTGGAAACACCATATATTTT
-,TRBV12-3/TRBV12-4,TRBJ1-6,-,CASSLAGRPPLHF,TGTGCCAGCAGTTTGGCAGGGCGACCACCCCTCCACTTT